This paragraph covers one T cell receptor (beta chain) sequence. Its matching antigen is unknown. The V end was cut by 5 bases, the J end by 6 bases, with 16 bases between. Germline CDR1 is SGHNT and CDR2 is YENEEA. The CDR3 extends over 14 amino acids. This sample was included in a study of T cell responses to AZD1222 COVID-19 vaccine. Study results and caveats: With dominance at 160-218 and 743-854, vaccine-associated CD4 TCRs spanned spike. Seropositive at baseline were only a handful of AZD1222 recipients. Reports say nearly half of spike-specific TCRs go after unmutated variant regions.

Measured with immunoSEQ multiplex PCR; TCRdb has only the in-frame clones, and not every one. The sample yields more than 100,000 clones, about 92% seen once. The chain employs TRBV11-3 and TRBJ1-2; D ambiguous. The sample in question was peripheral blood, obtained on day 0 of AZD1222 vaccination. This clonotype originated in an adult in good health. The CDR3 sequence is CASSPPSETHGYTF. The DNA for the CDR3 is TGTGCCAGCAGCCCCCCCTCGGAGACCCATGGCTACACCTTC.